The 2 T cell receptor beta chains in this list originate from one sample, sequenced in a study of T cells in women clearing cervical HPV infection. The method was immunoSEQ multiplex PCR; TCRdb's version includes in-frame clones alone and lacks a portion of them. Here the sample table reports 18,000 or so clones. The specimen was blood buffy coat. These receptors came from a woman aged 18-70 years with a cervical HPV16 infection that either progressed to CIN3+ or cleared (not recorded which).

Regarding this clone: The read is 3 residues too short to cover the CDR3 end, so that end is filled in from the germline J gene. The chain has TRBV12-3 or TRBV12-4 and TRBJ2-5, with D possibly being TRBD1 or TRBD2 (5 bases each). The CDR3 spans 14 residues. V was trimmed by 7 bases and J by 2 bases, leaving 14 bases between them. CDR3 loop: CASTLKGRQETQYF. CDR3 DNA, as far as it was read: TGTGCCAGCACCCTTAAGGGGAGACAAGAGACC.

Of note for this clone: The sequenced fragment ends 3 residues before the CDR3 boundary, so the rest is inferred from the germline J gene. This rearrangement joins TRBV7-2 to TRBJ1-5, with TRBD1 matching 10 bases. The junction had 4 bases not matched to a gene; V was cut back by 5 bases and J by 6 bases. Looked up from germline, CDR1 is SGHTA and CDR2 is FQGNSA. There are 14 residues in the CDR3. CDR3 bases read: TGTGCCAGCAGCCCAGACAGGGGGCGTCAGCCC. This encodes CASSPDRGRQP. The full CDR3 protein reads CASSPDRGRQPQHF.